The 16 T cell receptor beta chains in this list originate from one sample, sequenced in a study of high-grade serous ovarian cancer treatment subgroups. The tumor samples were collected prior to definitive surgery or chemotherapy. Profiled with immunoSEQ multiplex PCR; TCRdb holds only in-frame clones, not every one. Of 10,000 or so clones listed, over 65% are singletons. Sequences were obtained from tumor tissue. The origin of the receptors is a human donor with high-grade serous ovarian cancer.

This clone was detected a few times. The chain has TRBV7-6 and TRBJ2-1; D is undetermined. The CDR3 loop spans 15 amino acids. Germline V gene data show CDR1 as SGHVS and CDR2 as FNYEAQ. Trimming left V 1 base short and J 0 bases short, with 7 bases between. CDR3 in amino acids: CASSLGSSSYNEQFF. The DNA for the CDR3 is TGTGCCAGCAGCTTAGGCTCGAGCTCCTACAATGAGCAGTTCTTC. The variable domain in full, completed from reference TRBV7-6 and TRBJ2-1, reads GAGVSQSPRYKVTKRGQDVALRCDPISGHVSLYWYRQALGQGPEFLTYFNYEAQQDKSGLPNDRFSAERPEGSISTLTIQRTEQRDSAMYRCASSLGSSSYNEQFFGPGTRLTVL.

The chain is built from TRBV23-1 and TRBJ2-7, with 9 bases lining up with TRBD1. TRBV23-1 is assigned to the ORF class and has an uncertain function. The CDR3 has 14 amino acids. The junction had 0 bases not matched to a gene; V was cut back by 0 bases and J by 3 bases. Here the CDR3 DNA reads TGCGCCAGCAGTCAATCGGGACAGGGCTACGAGCAGTACTTC. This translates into CASSQSGQGYEQYF.

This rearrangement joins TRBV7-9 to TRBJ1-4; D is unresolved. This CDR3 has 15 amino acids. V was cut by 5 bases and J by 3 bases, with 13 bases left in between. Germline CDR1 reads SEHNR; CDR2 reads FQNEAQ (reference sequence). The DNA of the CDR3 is TGTGCCAGCAGCCCGCCGGGAGCCCCTAATGAAAAACTGTTTTTT. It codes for CASSPPGAPNEKLFF.

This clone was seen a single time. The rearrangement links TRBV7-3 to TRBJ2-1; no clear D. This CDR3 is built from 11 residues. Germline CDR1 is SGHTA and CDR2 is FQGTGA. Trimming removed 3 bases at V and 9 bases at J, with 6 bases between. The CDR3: CASSLTGEQFF. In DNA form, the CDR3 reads TGTGCCAGCAGCTTGACGGGTGAGCAGTTCTTC.

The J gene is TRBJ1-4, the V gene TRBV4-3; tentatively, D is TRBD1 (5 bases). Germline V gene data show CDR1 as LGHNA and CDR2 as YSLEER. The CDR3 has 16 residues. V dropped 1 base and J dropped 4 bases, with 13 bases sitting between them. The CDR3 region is CASSQGQGRYNEKLFF. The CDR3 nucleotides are TGCGCCAGCAGCCAAGGCCAGGGCCGATATAATGAAAAACTGTTTTTT.

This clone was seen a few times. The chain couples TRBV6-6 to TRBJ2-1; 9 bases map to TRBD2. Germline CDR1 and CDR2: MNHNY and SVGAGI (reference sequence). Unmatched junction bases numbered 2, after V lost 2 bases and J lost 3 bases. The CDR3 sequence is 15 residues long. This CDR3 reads CASSYHSGGYNEQFF. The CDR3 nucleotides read TGTGCCAGCAGTTACCATAGCGGGGGCTACAATGAGCAGTTCTTC.

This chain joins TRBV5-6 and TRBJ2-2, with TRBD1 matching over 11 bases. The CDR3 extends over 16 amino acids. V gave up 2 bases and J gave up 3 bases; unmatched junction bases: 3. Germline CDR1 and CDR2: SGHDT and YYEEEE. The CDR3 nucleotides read TGTGCCAGCAGCTTTAGGGACAGGGGGTACACCGGGGAGCTGTTTTTT. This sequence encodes CASSFRDRGYTGELFF.

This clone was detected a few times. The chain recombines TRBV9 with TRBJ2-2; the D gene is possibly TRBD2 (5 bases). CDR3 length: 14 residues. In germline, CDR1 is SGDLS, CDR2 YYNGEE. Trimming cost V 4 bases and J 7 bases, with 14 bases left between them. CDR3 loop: CASSPAGDDGELFF. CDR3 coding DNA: TGTGCCAGCAGCCCGGCGGGCGACGACGGGGAGCTGTTTTTT.

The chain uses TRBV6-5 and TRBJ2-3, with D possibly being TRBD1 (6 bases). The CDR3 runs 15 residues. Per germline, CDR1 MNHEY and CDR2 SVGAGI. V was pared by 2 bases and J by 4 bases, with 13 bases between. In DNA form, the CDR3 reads TGTGCCAGCAGTTACCAGGGGCGTGGGTCAGATACGCAGTATTTT. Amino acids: CASSYQGRGSDTQYF.

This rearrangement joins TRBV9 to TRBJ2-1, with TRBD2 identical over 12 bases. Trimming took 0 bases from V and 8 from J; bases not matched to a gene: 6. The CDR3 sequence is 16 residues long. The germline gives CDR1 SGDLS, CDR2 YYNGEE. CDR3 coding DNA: TGTGCCAGCAGCGTAGCCCTAGCGGGAGGGTGGGATGAGCAGTTCTTC. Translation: CASSVALAGGWDEQFF.

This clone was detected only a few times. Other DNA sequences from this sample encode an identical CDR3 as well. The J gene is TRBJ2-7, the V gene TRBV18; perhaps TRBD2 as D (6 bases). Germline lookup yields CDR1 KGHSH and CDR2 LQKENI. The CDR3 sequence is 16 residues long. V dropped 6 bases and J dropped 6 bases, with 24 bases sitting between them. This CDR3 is CASSFWGDRGAGEQYF. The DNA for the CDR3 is TGTGCCAGCTCTTTCTGGGGGGACCGCGGAGCTGGCGAGCAGTACTTC.

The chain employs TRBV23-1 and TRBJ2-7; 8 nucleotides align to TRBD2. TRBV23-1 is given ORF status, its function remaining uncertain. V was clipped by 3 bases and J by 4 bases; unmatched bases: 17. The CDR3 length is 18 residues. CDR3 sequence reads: CASSHRREGRRGGYEQYF. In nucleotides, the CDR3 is TGCGCCAGCAGTCACCGCCGGGAGGGCCGGAGGGGGGGTTACGAGCAGTACTTC.

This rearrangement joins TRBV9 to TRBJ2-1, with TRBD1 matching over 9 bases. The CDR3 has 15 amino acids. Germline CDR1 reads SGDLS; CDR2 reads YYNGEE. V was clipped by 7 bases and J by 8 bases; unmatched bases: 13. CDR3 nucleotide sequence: TGTGCCAGCCATCCCACGGACAGGGGTACCCATGAGCAGTTCTTC. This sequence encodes CASHPTDRGTHEQFF.

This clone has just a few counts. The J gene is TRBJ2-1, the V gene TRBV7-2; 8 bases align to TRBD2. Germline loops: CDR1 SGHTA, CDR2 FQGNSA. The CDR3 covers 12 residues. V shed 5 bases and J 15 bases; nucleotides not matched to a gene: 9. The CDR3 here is CASSHPGLVVFF. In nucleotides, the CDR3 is TGTGCCAGCAGCCACCCGGGACTAGTGGTGTTCTTC. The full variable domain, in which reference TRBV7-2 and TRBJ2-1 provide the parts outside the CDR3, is GAGVSQSPSNKVTEKGKDVELRCDPISGHTALYWYRQSLGQGLEFLIYFQGNSAPDKSGLPSDRFSAERTGGSVSTLTIQRTQQEDSAVYLCASSHPGLVVFFGPGTRLTVL.

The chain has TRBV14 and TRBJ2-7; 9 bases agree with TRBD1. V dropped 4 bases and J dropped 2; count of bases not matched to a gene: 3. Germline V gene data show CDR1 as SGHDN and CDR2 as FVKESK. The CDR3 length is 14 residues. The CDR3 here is CASSLGQGAYEQYF. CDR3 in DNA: TGTGCCAGCAGCCTGGGACAGGGAGCCTACGAGCAGTACTTC.

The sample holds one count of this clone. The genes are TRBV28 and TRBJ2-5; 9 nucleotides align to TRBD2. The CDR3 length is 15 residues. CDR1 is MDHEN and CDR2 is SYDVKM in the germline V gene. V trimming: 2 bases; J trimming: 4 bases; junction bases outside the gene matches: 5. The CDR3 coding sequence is TGTGCCAGCAGTTTAGCGGGAGGGCCTAGAGAGACCCAGTACTTC. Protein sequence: CASSLAGGPRETQYF. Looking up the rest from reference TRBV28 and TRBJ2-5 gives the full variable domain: DVKVTQSSRYLVKRTGEKVFLECVQDMDHENMFWYRQDPGLGLRLIYFSYDVKMKEKGDIPEGYSVSREKKERFSLILESASTNQTSMYLCASSLAGGPRETQYFGPGTRLLVL.